What follows are 6 T cell receptor beta chains derived from one specimen sequenced in a study of siplizumab effects on memory and regulatory T cells. Produced via immunoSEQ multiplex PCR; TCRdb's table is partial and in-frame only. The table has about 97,000 clones, around nine tenths seen once. The sample comprised non-Treg CD4+ T cells sorted from blood. These receptors all stem from a human donor in good health.

This clone has a single count. V usage is TRBV25-1 and J usage is TRBJ2-1, with 9 bases identical to TRBD2. Germline V CDR1 and CDR2: MGHDK, SYGVNS. The V segment lost 3 bases and the J segment 3 bases; nucleotides outside the gene matches: 3. The CDR3 is 15 amino acids. In DNA form, the CDR3 reads TGTGCCAGCAGTGAGCTAGCGGGATACTACAATGAGCAGTTCTTC. Translating it yields CASSELAGYYNEQFF.

CDR3 protein: CASSDLQGGYYEQYF. The CDR3 DNA sequence: TGTGCCAGCAGTGACTTACAGGGAGGTTACTACGAGCAGTACTTC. The chain joins TRBV2 to TRBJ2-7; D assignment may be TRBD1 or TRBD2 (6 bases each). Germline V gives CDR1 SNHLY, CDR2 FYNNEI. Trimming shortened V by 3 bases and J by 3 bases, and 15 bases separated the two germline ends. CDR3 size: 15 residues.

This chain uses TRBV18 with TRBJ2-3, with D maybe TRBD2 (5 bases). The CDR3 runs to 14 residues. Germline CDR1 KGHSH, CDR2 LQKENI. Trimming took off 1 base at V and 4 bases at J, with 9 bases between the two ends. For the CDR3, the DNA is TGTGCCAGCTCACCACACATGGGAGCAGATACGCAGTATTTT. Protein: CASSPHMGADTQYF.

The chain recombines TRBV9 with TRBJ2-5, with D perhaps TRBD2 (5 bases). This CDR3 has 13 residues. Germline V gives CDR1 SGDLS, CDR2 YYNGEE. Trimming left V 0 bases short and J 2 bases short, with 5 bases between. CDR3 protein: CASSVGLQETQYF. Here the CDR3 DNA reads TGTGCCAGCAGCGTAGGACTACAAGAGACCCAGTACTTC. Together with reference TRBV9 and TRBJ2-5, the CDR3 gives the full variable domain: DSGVTQTPKHLITATGQRVTLRCSPRSGDLSVYWYQQSLDQGLQFLIQYYNGEERAKGNILERFSAQQFPDLHSELNLSSLELGDSALYFCASSVGLQETQYFGPGTRLLVL.

The V and J genes are TRBV30 and TRBJ1-5; the D gene is possibly TRBD1 (5 bases). Deletions cut 2 bases from V and 6 bases from J, with 14 bases between. The CDR3 runs to 14 residues. Germline values: CDR1 GTSNPN, CDR2 SVGIG (reference sequence). This chain's CDR3 is CAWSNRGSGQPQHF. CDR3 coding DNA: TGTGCCTGGAGTAATCGGGGCTCGGGTCAGCCCCAGCATTTT.

The chain employs TRBV29-1 and TRBJ1-4; D gene uncertain. Between the trimmed V and J ends, which lost 0 bases and 5 bases, there was a span of 7 bases. There are 13 residues in the CDR3. CDR1 is SQVTM, CDR2 ANQGSEA, per germline. CDR3 amino acids: CSVEDMPNEKLFF. The CDR3 DNA is TGCAGCGTTGAAGATATGCCGAATGAAAAACTGTTTTTT. The whole variable domain, filled in from reference TRBV29-1 and TRBJ1-4, reads SAVISQKPSRDICQRGTSLTIQCQVDSQVTMMFWYRQQPGQSLTLIATANQGSEATYESGFVIDKFPISRPNLTFSTLTVSNMSPEDSSIYLCSVEDMPNEKLFFGSGTQLSVL.